Below, one T cell receptor (beta chain) is given with its context. The data belong to a study of T cells in Graves' hyperthyroidism and ophthalmopathy. RNA transcripts served as the template for amplifying TCR beta CDR3 regions. First-round RT-PCR targeting the TCR CDR3 was performed with the HTBI primer set. TCRdb redid the calling of the multiplex PCR reads with MiXCR, one entry per CDR3 protein. The sample records around 570,000 distinct CDR3 sequences, nearly 20% being singletons. The germline V gene has CDR1 MNHEY and CDR2 SVGEGT. Trimming removed 2 bases from V and 5 bases from J; junction bases left unmatched: 11. The CDR3 runs 17 residues.

The V and J genes are TRBV6-2 or TRBV6-3 and TRBJ2-1; 8 nucleotides agree with TRBD2. The sequence was collected from a man aged 40-49 years with Graves' ophthalmopathy. Sequences were obtained from blood. The CDR3 DNA follows: TGTGCCAGCAGTTACCCGAGTGAAGCGGGGGTGAACAATGAGCAGTTCTTC. Its protein is CASSYPSEAGVNNEQFF.